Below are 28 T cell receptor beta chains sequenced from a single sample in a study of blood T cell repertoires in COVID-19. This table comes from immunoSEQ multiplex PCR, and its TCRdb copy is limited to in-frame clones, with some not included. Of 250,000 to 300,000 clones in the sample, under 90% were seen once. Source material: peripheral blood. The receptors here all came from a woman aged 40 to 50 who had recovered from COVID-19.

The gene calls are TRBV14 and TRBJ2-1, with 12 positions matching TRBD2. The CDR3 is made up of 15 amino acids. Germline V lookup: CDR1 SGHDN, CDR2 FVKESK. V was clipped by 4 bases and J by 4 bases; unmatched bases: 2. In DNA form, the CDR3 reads TGTGCCAGCAGCCCCGGGACTAGCGGGTACAATGAGCAGTTCTTC. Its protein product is CASSPGTSGYNEQFF.

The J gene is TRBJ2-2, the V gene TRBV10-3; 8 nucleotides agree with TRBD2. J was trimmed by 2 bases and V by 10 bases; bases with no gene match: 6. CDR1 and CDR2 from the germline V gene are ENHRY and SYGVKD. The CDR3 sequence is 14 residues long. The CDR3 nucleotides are TGTGCCAGCAAAGCGGGAGCCAACACCGGGGAGCTGTTTTTT. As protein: CASKAGANTGELFF.

CDR3 in amino acids: CASSESSGEQYF. CDR3 nucleotide sequence: TGTGCCAGCAGTGAGTCGAGCGGCGAGCAGTACTTC. The gene calls are TRBV2 and TRBJ2-7; possibly TRBD2 for D (5 bases). Per the germline V gene, CDR1 is SNHLY and CDR2 is FYNNEI. The CDR3 runs 12 residues. V was pared by 3 bases and J by 6 bases, with 9 bases between.

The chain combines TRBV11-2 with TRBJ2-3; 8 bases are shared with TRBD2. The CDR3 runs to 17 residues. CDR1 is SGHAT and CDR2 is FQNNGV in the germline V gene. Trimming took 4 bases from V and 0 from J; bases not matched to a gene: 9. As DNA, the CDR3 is TGTGCCAGCAGCTCCTTCGTCACTAGCGGTAGCACAGATACGCAGTATTTT. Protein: CASSSFVTSGSTDTQYF.

The DNA of the CDR3 is TGTGCCAGCGGACCCAGGGGAGAGACCCAGTACTTC. This encodes CASGPRGETQYF. The chain recombines TRBV6-5 with TRBJ2-5, with D tentatively TRBD1 (6 bases). The CDR3 covers 12 residues. Germline V gene data show CDR1 as MNHEY and CDR2 as SVGAGI. The V gene lost 8 bases and the J gene lost 4 bases, with 11 bases spanning the gap.

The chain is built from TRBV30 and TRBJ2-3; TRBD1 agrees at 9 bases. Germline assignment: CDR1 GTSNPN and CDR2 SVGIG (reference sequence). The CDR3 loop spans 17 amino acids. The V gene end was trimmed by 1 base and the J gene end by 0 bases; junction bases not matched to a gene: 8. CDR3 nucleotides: TGTGCCTGGAGTGCAACCGGGACAGGGCGAAGCACAGATACGCAGTATTTT. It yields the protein CAWSATGTGRSTDTQYF.

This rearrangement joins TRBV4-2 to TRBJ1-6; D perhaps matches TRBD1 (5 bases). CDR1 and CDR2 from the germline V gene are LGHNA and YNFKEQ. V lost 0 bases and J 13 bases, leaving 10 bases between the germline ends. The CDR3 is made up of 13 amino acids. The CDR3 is CASSQDKGHPLHF. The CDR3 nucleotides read TGTGCCAGCAGCCAAGATAAGGGGCATCCCCTCCACTTT.

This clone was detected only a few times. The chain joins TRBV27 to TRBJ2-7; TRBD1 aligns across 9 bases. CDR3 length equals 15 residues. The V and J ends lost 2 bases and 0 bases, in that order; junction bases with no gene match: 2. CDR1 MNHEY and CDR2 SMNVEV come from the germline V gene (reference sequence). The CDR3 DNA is TGTGCCAGCAGTTTAGGGACAGGGAGCTCCTACGAGCAGTACTTC. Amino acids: CASSLGTGSSYEQYF.

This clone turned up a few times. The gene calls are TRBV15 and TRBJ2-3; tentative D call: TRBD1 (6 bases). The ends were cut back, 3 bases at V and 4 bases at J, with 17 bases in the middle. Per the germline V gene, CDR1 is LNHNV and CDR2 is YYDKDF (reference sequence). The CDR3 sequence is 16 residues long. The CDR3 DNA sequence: TGTGCCACCAGCAGGGATACAGGGTCAGGGGCAGATACGCAGTATTTT. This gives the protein CATSRDTGSGADTQYF.

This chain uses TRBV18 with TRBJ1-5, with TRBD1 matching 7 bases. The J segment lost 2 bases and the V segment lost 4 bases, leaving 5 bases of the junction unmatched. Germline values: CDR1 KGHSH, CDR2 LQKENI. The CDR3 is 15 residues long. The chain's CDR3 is CASSLDRVGNQPQHF. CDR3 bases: TGTGCCAGCTCACTTGACAGGGTAGGCAATCAGCCCCAGCATTTT.

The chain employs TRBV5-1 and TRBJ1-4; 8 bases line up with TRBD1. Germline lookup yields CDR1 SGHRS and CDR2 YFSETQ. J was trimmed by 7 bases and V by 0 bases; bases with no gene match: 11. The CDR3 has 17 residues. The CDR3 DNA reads TGCGCCAGCAGCTTGGGGACAGGGTTGGGATGGGGTGAAAAACTGTTTTTT. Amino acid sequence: CASSLGTGLGWGEKLFF.

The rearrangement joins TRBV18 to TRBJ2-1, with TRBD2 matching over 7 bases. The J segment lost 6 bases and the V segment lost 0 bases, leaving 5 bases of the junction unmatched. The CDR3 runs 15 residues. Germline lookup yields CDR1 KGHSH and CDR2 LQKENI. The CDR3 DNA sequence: TGTGCCAGCTCACCACCGGCGGGAGCGGCCAATGAGCAGTTCTTC. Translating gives CASSPPAGAANEQFF.

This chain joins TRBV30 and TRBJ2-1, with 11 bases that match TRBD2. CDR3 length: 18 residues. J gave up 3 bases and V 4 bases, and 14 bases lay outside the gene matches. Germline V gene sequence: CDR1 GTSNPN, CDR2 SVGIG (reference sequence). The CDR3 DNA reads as TGTGCCTGGAAAGGGACTAGCGGCCTCGGCCCTGTCTACAATGAGCAGTTCTTC. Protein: CAWKGTSGLGPVYNEQFF.

DNA for the CDR3: TGCGCCAGCAGTCGTACGGGACAGGGAGGTGAAAAACTGTTTTTT. Its translation is CASSRTGQGGEKLFF. The rearrangement links TRBV23-1 to TRBJ1-4; the match to TRBD1 covers 9 bases. TRBV23-1 is flagged as an ORF with uncertain function. The V gene end was trimmed by 4 bases and the J gene end by 7 bases; junction bases not matched to a gene: 7. CDR3 size: 15 residues.

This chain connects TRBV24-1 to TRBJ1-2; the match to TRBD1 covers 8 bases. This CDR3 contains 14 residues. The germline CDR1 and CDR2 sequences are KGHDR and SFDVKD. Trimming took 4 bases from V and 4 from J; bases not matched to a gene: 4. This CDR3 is CATSDRTGSYGYTF. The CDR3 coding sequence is TGTGCCACCAGTGACCGGACAGGGAGCTATGGCTACACCTTC.

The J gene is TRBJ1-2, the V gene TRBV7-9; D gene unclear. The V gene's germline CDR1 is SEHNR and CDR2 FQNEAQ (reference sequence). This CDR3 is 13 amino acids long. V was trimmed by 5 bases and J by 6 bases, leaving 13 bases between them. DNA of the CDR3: TGTGCCAGCAGCCCGCTTGGGCTTCATGGCTACACCTTC. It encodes CASSPLGLHGYTF.

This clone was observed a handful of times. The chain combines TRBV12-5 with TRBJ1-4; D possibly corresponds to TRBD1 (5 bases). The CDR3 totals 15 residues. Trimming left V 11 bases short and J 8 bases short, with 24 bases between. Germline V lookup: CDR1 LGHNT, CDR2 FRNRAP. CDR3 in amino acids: CAFRPFRDGREKLFF. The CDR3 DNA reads TGTGCTTTTCGCCCCTTCAGGGATGGGCGAGAAAAACTGTTTTTT. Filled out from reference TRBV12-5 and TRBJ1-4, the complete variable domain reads DARVTQTPRHKVTEMGQEVTMRCQPILGHNTVFWYRQTMMQGLELLAYFRNRAPLDDSGMPKDRFSAEMPDATLATLKIQPSEPRDSAVYFCAFRPFRDGREKLFFGSGTQLSVL.

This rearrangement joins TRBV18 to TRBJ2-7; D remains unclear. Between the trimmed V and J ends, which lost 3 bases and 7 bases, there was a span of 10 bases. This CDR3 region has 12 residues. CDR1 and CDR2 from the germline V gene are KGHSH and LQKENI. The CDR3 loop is CASSPGLREQYF. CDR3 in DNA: TGTGCCAGCTCACCGGGTTTGCGGGAGCAGTACTTC.

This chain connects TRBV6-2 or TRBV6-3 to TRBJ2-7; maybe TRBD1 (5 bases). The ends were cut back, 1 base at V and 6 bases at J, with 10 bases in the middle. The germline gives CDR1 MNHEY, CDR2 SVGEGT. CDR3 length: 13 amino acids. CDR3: CASSYFGQGEQYF. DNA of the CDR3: TGTGCCAGCAGTTACTTCGGCCAGGGCGAGCAGTACTTC.

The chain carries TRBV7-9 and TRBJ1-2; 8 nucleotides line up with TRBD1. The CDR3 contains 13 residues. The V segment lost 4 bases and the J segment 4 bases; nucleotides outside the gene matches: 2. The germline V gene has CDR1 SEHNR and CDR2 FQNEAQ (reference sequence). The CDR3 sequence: CASSSGQAYGYTF. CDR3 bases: TGTGCCAGCAGCTCGGGACAGGCCTATGGCTACACCTTC.

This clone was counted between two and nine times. The CDR3 loop reads CASSPTGQGRDTEAFF. As DNA, the CDR3 is TGTGCCAGCTCACCAACCGGACAGGGGCGGGACACTGAAGCTTTCTTT. The J gene is TRBJ1-1, the V gene TRBV18; 9 nucleotides match TRBD1. The germline V gene has CDR1 KGHSH and CDR2 LQKENI. With 2 bases clipped from V and 3 bases from J, the junction kept 7 bases outside the gene matches. The CDR3 runs to 16 residues.

CDR3 nucleotides: TGTGCCACCAGCAGAGATGGGGGGGGAAACTACAATGAGCAGTTCTTC. Translating it yields CATSRDGGGNYNEQFF. The chain couples TRBV15 to TRBJ2-1, with 7 bases lining up with TRBD2. V was pared by 0 bases and J by 3 bases, with 5 bases of the junction left unmatched. The CDR3 has 16 amino acids. The V gene's germline CDR1 is LNHNV and CDR2 YYDKDF (reference sequence).

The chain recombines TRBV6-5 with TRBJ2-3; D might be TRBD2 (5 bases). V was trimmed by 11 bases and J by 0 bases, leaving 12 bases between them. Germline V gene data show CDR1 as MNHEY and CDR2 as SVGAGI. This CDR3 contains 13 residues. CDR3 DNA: TGTGCCGGTAGACGGAGGAGCACAGATACGCAGTATTTT. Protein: CAGRRRSTDTQYF.

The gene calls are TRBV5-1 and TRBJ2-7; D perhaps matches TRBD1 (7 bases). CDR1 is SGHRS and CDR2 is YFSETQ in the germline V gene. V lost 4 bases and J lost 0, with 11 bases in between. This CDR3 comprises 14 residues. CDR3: CASSGGTDSYEQYF. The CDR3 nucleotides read TGCGCCAGCAGCGGGGGGACAGACTCCTACGAGCAGTACTTC.

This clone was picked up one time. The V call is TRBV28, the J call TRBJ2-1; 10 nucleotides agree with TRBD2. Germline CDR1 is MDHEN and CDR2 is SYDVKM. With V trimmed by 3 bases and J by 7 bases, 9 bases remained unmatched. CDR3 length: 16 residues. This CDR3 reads CASSLALAGLGNEQFF. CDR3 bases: TGTGCCAGCAGTTTGGCACTAGCGGGGCTCGGGAATGAGCAGTTCTTC.

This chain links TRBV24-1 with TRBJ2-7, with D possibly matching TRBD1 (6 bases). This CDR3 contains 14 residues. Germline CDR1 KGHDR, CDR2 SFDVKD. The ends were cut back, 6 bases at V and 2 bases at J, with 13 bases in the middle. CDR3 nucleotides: TGTGCCACCAGTCCGGACCGGGACACCTACGAGCAGTACTTC. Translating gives CATSPDRDTYEQYF.

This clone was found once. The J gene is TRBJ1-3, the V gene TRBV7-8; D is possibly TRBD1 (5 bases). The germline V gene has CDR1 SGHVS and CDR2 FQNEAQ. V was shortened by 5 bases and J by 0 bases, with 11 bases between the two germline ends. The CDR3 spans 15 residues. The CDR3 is CASSKSGGSGNTIYF. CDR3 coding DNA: TGTGCCAGCAGCAAAAGCGGGGGCTCTGGAAACACCATATATTTT.

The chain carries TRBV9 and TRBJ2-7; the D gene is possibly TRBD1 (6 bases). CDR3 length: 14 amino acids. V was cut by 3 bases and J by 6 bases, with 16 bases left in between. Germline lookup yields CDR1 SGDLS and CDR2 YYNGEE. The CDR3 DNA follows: TGTGCCAGCAGCGCCACCGGGACAACGCTCGAGCAGTACTTC. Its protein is CASSATGTTLEQYF.